Ten or more counts support the clone carrying this T cell receptor (beta chain). Its antigen is undetermined. Extraction of PBMCs used roughly 10 ml of fresh peripheral blood. The record originates from a study of T cells in Graves' hyperthyroidism and ophthalmopathy. It was RNA transcripts that yielded the amplified TCR beta CDR3 regions. In the first-round RT-PCR of the TCR CDR3, the HTBI primer set was used. MiXCR was run by TCRdb on the multiplex PCR reads, yielding one entry per CDR3 protein. The sample contains 550,000 to 650,000 distinct CDR3 sequences, 13% to 15% of which appear only once. Study results and limitations: Among thyroid clonotypes expanded above 0.001, most also appeared in blood.

Deletions cut 4 bases from V and 7 bases from J, with 14 bases between. Germline V gene sequence: CDR1 LNHNV, CDR2 YYDKDF (reference sequence). This CDR3 comprises 15 residues. This clonotype was sampled from a woman aged 40 to 50 with Graves' hyperthyroidism. Sequencing was performed on blood. This chain links TRBV15 with TRBJ1-6; D is perhaps TRBD1 (5 bases). DNA of the CDR3: TGTGCCACCAGCACTCCGACAGTATCCAATTCACCCCTCCACTTT. It yields the protein CATSTPTVSNSPLHF.